This T cell receptor (beta chain) was documented in a study of shared clonotypes between healthy human individuals. Notes on the study in general: The naive CD4 repertoires of a few donors were compared, and approximately 5.3% of clonotypes were shared. Since donors were few, the genetic and exposure-history diversity represented was limited. Sorted-subset sequencing was shown by rarefaction to be incomplete despite large depth.

Trimming pared 4 bases from V and 0 bases from J, leaving 13 bases between. From germline, CDR1 is MNHEY and CDR2 SMNVEV (reference sequence). The CDR3 consists of 15 residues. To note about this clone: Its target is unknown.

CD8 cells classed as naive were CD45RO-negative and positively selected for CCR7, excluding terminally differentiated effector memory CD45RA+ cells. Using immunoSEQ multiplex PCR, the repertoire was profiled, and TCRdb retains in-frame clones only, with some absent. The table includes some 2,100,000 clones, 85% to 95% detected once. This clonotype was obtained from a man aged 18 to 35 in good health. Some clones in this sample may be carry-over from other donors' samples. V and J are TRBV27 and TRBJ2-7, with D maybe TRBD2 (5 bases). Sample: naive CD8+ T cells from PBMCs. The CDR3 bases are TGTGCCAGCAGTTCGGCCCAGCGGAGCTCCTACGAGCAGTACTTC. It translates to CASSSAQRSSYEQYF.